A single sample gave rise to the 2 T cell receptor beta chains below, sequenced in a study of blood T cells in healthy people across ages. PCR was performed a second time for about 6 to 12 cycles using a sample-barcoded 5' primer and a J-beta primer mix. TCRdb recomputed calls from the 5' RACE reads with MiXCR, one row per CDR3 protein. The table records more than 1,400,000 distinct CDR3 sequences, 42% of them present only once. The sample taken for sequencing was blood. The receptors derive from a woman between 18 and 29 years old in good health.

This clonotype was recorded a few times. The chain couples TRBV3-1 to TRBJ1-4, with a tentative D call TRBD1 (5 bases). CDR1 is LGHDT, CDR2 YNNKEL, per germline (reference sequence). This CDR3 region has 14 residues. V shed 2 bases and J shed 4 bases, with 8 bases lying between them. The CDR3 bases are TGTGCCAGCAGCCAAACGGGGGGTAATGAAAAACTGTTTTTT. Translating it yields CASSQTGGNEKLFF.

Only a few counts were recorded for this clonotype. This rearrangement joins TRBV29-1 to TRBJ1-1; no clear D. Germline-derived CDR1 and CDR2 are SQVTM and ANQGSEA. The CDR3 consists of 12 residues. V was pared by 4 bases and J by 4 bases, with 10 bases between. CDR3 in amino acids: CSVVHSSTEAFF. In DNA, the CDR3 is TGCAGCGTTGTACACAGCTCCACTGAAGCTTTCTTT.